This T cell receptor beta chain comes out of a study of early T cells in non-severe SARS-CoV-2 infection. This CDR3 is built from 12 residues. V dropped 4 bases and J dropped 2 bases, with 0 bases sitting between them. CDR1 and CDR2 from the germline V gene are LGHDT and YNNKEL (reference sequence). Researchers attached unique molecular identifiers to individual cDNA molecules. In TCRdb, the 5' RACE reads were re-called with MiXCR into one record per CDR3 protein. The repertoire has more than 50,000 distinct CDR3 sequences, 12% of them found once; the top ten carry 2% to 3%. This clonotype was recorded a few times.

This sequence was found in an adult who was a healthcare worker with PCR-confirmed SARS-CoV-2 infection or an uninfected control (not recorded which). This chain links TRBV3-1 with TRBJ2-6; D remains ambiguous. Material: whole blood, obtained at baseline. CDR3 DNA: TGTGCCAGCAGCCCTGGGGCCAACGTCCTGACTTTC. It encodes CASSPGANVLTF.